Listed below are T cell receptor beta chains from one sample, sequenced in a study of shared T cell receptors in the human thymus. Assay: immunoSEQ multiplex PCR; the TCRdb copy retains only in-frame clones and omits some. Of about 730,000 clones in the sample, around 85% are singletons; the top ten hold roughly 0.01%. These data also featured in a second study, about human thymus T cells.

Source material: thymocytes. These receptors were obtained from a girl less than two years old with a congenital heart defect. CDR3s include the opening cysteine and the closing phenylalanine or tryptophan. Fields, in order: J gene, clone size, D gene, V gene, CDR3 protein, CDR3 DNA. D genes are given only for firm matches. Size is stated for part of the rows, as once, few or many counts, or as a class when the clone is expanded.

TRBJ2-5 . TRBD2 TRBV7-9 CASSSPTGTSGERQETQYF TGTGCCAGCAGCTCCCCTACCGGGACTAGCGGGGAGAGACAAGAGACCCAGTACTTC
TRBJ1-2 . . TRBV7-9 CASSPRDPLVDYTF TGTGCCAGCAGCCCCCGGGATCCGCTAGTCGACTACACCTTC
TRBJ2-1 . TRBD2 TRBV7-9 CASSIIPAGNSYNEQFF TGTGCCAGCAGCATAATCCCAGCGGGGAACTCTTACAATGAGCAGTTCTTC
TRBJ1-2 . . TRBV6-5 CASSYSPTWAPYGYTF TGTGCCAGCAGTTACTCCCCAACATGGGCGCCCTATGGCTACACCTTC
TRBJ1-6 . . TRBV13 CASSFDGADSPLHF TGTGCCAGCAGCTTCGATGGGGCGGACTCACCCCTCCACTTT
TRBJ2-3 . . TRBV5-8 CASSSHRVGGTDTQYF TGTGCCAGCAGCTCTCACAGGGTGGGGGGCACAGATACGCAGTATTTT
TRBJ1-3 . . TRBV27 CASSPAQGPTGNTIYF TGTGCCAGCAGTCCGGCTCAGGGGCCCACTGGAAACACCATATATTTT
TRBJ1-6 once . TRBV6-6 CASSYSVTPLHF TGTGCCAGCAGTTATAGTGTAACACCCCTCCACTTT
TRBJ2-1 . . TRBV5-1 CASSSDRSSYNEQFF TGCGCCAGCAGCTCGGACAGAAGCTCCTACAATGAGCAGTTCTTC
TRBJ2-3 . TRBD1 TRBV5-4 CASSLDFLGQGATDTQYF TGTGCCAGCAGCTTGGATTTTCTTGGACAGGGAGCCACAGATACGCAGTATTTT